The 26 T cell receptor beta chains below were found in one sample sequenced in a study of CXCR3-negative and CXCR3-positive naive CD8 T cells. Carrying UMI labels, the TRB cDNA libraries were prepared through 5' RACE. From the 5' RACE reads, TCRdb lists one entry per CDR3 protein and no DNA. The sample totals 130,000 or so distinct CDR3 sequences; its top ten clones hold approximately 0.46%. The sample was naive CXCR3- CD8+ T cells from blood. Described subset: CD45RO-CCR7+CD27+CD95- naive CD8+ T cells lacking CXCR3 (TNR3-). The receptors come from a human donor in good health. Some clones in this sample may be carry-over from other donors' samples.

The chain links TRBV27 to TRBJ2-1; TCRdb picks TRBD1, but there is no DNA to check that call. The CDR3 covers 15 residues. CDR1 and CDR2 (germline): MNHEY, SMNVEV (reference sequence). The CDR3 sequence: CASSLSRGVPNEQFF.

This rearrangement joins TRBV11-2 to TRBJ1-6. CDR1 SGHAT and CDR2 FQNNGV come from the germline V gene. There are 18 residues in the CDR3. CDR3 in amino acids: CASSLGLRGADYNSPLHF.

The chain recombines TRBV5-6 with TRBJ1-2; TCRdb outputs TRBD1, but without DNA this stays unchecked. In germline, CDR1 is SGHDT, CDR2 YYEEEE. This CDR3 region has 13 residues. CDR3 in amino acids: CASSLDRGDGYTF.

The chain links TRBV6-5 to TRBJ1-1; TCRdb returns TRBD1, unconfirmable since there is no DNA. This CDR3 is built from 13 residues. Germline V lookup: CDR1 MNHEY, CDR2 SVGAGI. CDR3 protein: CASRRGENTEAFF.

V is TRBV20-1 and J is TRBJ2-3; TCRdb indicates TRBD2, and absent DNA this call remains unverified. The CDR3 sequence is 17 residues long. CDR1 is DFQATT and CDR2 is SNEGSKA in the germline V gene (reference sequence). The CDR3 reads CSARNRSGGLSTDTQYF.

This chain uses TRBV7-6 with TRBJ1-4; TCRdb's D call, TRBD1, is unchecked because there is no DNA. The CDR3 is 11 amino acids. The germline CDR1 and CDR2 sequences are SGHVS and FNYEAQ. The CDR3 spells CASSGGEKLFF.

The chain's CDR3 is CASSFSGDEQFF. The gene calls are TRBV28 and TRBJ2-1; TCRdb's assignment of TRBD2 cannot be checked, as there is no DNA. CDR1 MDHEN and CDR2 SYDVKM come from the germline V gene. The CDR3 extends over 12 amino acids.

The chain carries TRBV6-4 and TRBJ2-3; the D call of TRBD2 rests on TCRdb alone, since no DNA is present to check it. There are 16 residues in the CDR3. The germline V gene encodes CDR1 MRHNA and CDR2 SNTAGT. CDR3 sequence reads: CASSLLAGEYADTQYF.

The chain links TRBV5-1 to TRBJ2-1. This CDR3 has 13 amino acids. The germline V gene encodes CDR1 SGHRS and CDR2 YFSETQ. This CDR3 reads CASSLSSNNEQFF.

The chain recombines TRBV1 with TRBJ1-2. TRBV1 is assigned pseudogene status. CDR3 length equals 13 residues. CDR3 residues: CTSSQTDNYGYTF.

This chain joins TRBV15 and TRBJ1-6; no DNA is available, so the TRBD1 call from TCRdb remains unchecked. CDR1 and CDR2 (germline): LNHNV, YYDKDF (reference sequence). This CDR3 spans 15 amino acids. The CDR3 protein is CATSRDGGLPSPLHF.

The chain recombines TRBV29-1 with TRBJ2-2. Germline V gene sequence: CDR1 SQVTM, CDR2 ANQGSEA. The CDR3 runs 12 residues. CDR3 sequence reads: CSVTRNTGELFF.

The genes are TRBV28 and TRBJ2-5; TCRdb names TRBD1, which stays unverified in the absence of DNA. The CDR3 has 14 residues. Germline CDR1 MDHEN, CDR2 SYDVKM. CDR3 amino acids: CASGRGLRSETQYF. The entire variable domain, with the rest obtained from reference TRBV28 and TRBJ2-5, is as follows: DVKVTQSSRYLVKRTGEKVFLECVQDMDHENMFWYRQDPGLGLRLIYFSYDVKMKEKGDIPEGYSVSREKKERFSLILESASTNQTSMYLCASGRGLRSETQYFGPGTRLLVL.

This sequence joins TRBV7-6 and TRBJ2-7; absent DNA, TCRdb's TRBD1 call cannot be checked. This CDR3 spans 12 amino acids. Germline values: CDR1 SGHVS, CDR2 FNYEAQ. The CDR3 loop is CASSAGAYEQYF.

The chain carries TRBV29-1 and TRBJ1-1. The CDR3 runs 15 residues. Germline lookup yields CDR1 SQVTM and CDR2 ANQGSEA. CDR3 sequence reads: CSVEDLWQENTEAFF.

The V call is TRBV3-1, the J call TRBJ2-7. CDR1 and CDR2 from the germline V gene are LGHDT and YNNKEL (reference sequence). The CDR3 is 13 residues long. CDR3 residues: CASSQVGRDEQYF.

The rearrangement joins TRBV28 to TRBJ2-7; TCRdb reports TRBD2, a call that lacks DNA to check it against. Germline values: CDR1 MDHEN, CDR2 SYDVKM. The CDR3 is made up of 15 amino acids. The CDR3 sequence is CASSLWGDFSYEQYF. Drawing the rest from reference TRBV28 and TRBJ2-7, the complete variable domain is DVKVTQSSRYLVKRTGEKVFLECVQDMDHENMFWYRQDPGLGLRLIYFSYDVKMKEKGDIPEGYSVSREKKERFSLILESASTNQTSMYLCASSLWGDFSYEQYFGPGTRLTVT.

The chain carries TRBV9 and TRBJ2-3. CDR3 length equals 15 residues. Germline loops: CDR1 SGDLS, CDR2 YYNGEE. The CDR3: CASSVGFSHTDTQYF.

CDR3: CASSLVSPGGEKLFF. The V gene is TRBV7-9, the J gene TRBJ1-4; TCRdb outputs TRBD1, but without DNA this stays unchecked. The germline gives CDR1 SEHNR, CDR2 FQNEAQ (reference sequence). The CDR3 extends over 15 amino acids.

The rearrangement links TRBV28 to TRBJ2-7; TCRdb reports TRBD1, a call that lacks DNA to check it against. The germline CDR1 and CDR2 sequences are MDHEN and SYDVKM. This CDR3 has 14 residues. CDR3 residues: CASSGTGEFYEQYF.

The rearrangement uses TRBV6-5 and TRBJ2-1; TCRdb returns TRBD2, unconfirmable since there is no DNA. CDR3 size: 16 residues. The germline CDR1 and CDR2 sequences are MNHEY and SVGAGI. CDR3 in amino acids: CASSPLVGGDYNEQFF.

The V gene is TRBV4-1, the J gene TRBJ2-7; the TRBD1 assignment by TCRdb is unverifiable without DNA. Germline assignment: CDR1 MGHRA and CDR2 YSYEKL. The CDR3 has 14 residues. CDR3 sequence reads: CASSSGTGGDEQYF.

The chain combines TRBV6-2 or TRBV6-3 with TRBJ2-7; the TCRdb call, TRBD2, lacks DNA for checking. CDR1 and CDR2 (germline): MNHEY, SVGEGT. The CDR3 consists of 16 residues. CDR3 sequence reads: CASSVSSGWSSYEQYF.

This chain joins TRBV5-1 and TRBJ1-1; the D call of TRBD1 rests on TCRdb alone, since no DNA is present to check it. From germline, CDR1 is SGHRS and CDR2 YFSETQ. The CDR3 extends over 14 amino acids. The CDR3 here is CASSPAARATEAFF.

This chain connects TRBV29-1 to TRBJ2-7. The CDR3 consists of 11 residues. The germline V gene has CDR1 SQVTM and CDR2 ANQGSEA. The CDR3 region is CSVVTIYEQYF.

The V and J genes are TRBV6-2 or TRBV6-3 and TRBJ2-1; TCRdb designates TRBD1, a call that cannot be tested without DNA. The CDR3 contains 15 residues. The germline CDR1 and CDR2 sequences are MNHEY and SVGEGT. Here the CDR3 reads CASSQRTGSYNEQFF.